What follows is one T cell receptor beta chain and its context. Its specificity is unknown. TCR beta CDR3 sequences were amplified from RNA transcripts. HTBI primers were the set used in a first-round RT-PCR of the TCR CDR3. TCRdb used MiXCR to reprocess the multiplex PCR reads, holding one entry per CDR3 protein. The repertoire holds 490,000 or so distinct CDR3 sequences, with 46% as singletons. The CDR3 totals 16 residues. The V and J ends lost 0 bases and 9 bases, in that order; junction bases with no gene match: 11. CDR1 and CDR2 (germline): SEHNR, FQNEAQ (reference sequence). Uncontrolled infection, other autoimmune disease, pregnancy or lactation led to exclusion. These data come from a study of T cells in Graves' hyperthyroidism and ophthalmopathy. Whole-study findings and limits: In validation, the model predicted ophthalmopathy. These predictions came a median approximately 5.9 months before onset. Blood also held most thyroid clonotypes expanded beyond 0.001.

The sequence came from an adult woman with Graves' disease, either hyperthyroidism or ophthalmopathy (not recorded which). V usage is TRBV7-9 and J usage is TRBJ2-5; 9 bases map to TRBD2. The sample consisted of peripheral blood or thyroid tissue (not recorded which). CDR3 in DNA: TGTGCCAGCAGCTTAGCTGCGGGAGGGCCTCGGGAGGCCCAGTACTTC. Translated: CASSLAAGGPREAQYF.